These 9 T cell receptor beta chains originate from one sample sequenced in a study of spatial heterogeneity in lung cancer. MiXCR was run by TCRdb on the 5' RACE reads, yielding one entry per CDR3 protein. The sample yields tens of thousands of distinct CDR3 sequences, 6% to 7.5% seen once. Specified time point: sample taken at primary tumor resection. Here the sequenced sample was PBMCs, taken at surgery. These receptors were taken from a male donor with early-stage non-small cell lung cancer.

V is TRBV18 and J is TRBJ2-7, with a tentative D call TRBD2 (5 bases). Between the trimmed V and J ends, which lost 2 bases and 5 bases, there was a span of 16 bases. The CDR3 consists of 15 residues. CDR1 and CDR2 from the germline V gene are KGHSH and LQKENI. The CDR3 region has the DNA TGTGCCAGCTCACCATTGCTCGGGGATACCAACGAGCAGTACTTC. This gives the protein CASSPLLGDTNEQYF.

This clonotype has ten or more counts. V is TRBV28 and J is TRBJ2-6; no definite D call. The germline V gene has CDR1 MDHEN and CDR2 SYDVKM. The CDR3 is 15 residues long. V was clipped by 4 bases and J by 0 bases, with 7 bases between them. In nucleotides, the CDR3 is TGTGCCAGCAGTTCCCCGAGCTCTGGGGCCAACGTCCTGACTTTC. This encodes CASSSPSSGANVLTF.

This clonotype was observed at least ten times. The rearrangement uses TRBV3-1 and TRBJ2-2; 9 positions agree with TRBD2. This CDR3 is 17 amino acids long. J lost 9 bases, V lost 0 bases, and 11 bases had no gene match. CDR1 and CDR2 (germline): LGHDT, YNNKEL (reference sequence). The CDR3: CASSQERGSGRNWELFF. The CDR3 DNA follows: TGTGCCAGCAGCCAAGAGCGGGGTAGCGGGAGAAACTGGGAGCTGTTTTTT.

There are many counts of this clonotype. V and J are TRBV24-1 and TRBJ2-1, with 9 bases that match TRBD2. Trimming at V came to 4 bases and at J to 7 bases, leaving 7 bases not matched to a gene. Germline V gene lookup returns CDR1 KGHDR and CDR2 SFDVKD. The CDR3 consists of 15 residues. CDR3 coding DNA: TGTGCCACCAGTGAGACTAGCGGAAACATGAATGAGCAGTTCTTC. It is translated as CATSETSGNMNEQFF.

The rearrangement links TRBV29-1 to TRBJ1-1; 10 bases align to TRBD1. The V and J ends lost 5 bases and 5 bases, in that order; junction bases with no gene match: 5. Germline CDR1 is SQVTM and CDR2 is ANQGSEA. The CDR3 has 13 amino acids. The CDR3 loop is CSVRDRGYTEAFF. DNA for the CDR3: TGCAGCGTTAGGGACAGGGGATATACTGAAGCTTTCTTT.

This clonotype was seen many times. This sequence joins TRBV27 and TRBJ1-4, with 10 bases matching TRBD1. The CDR3 contains 15 residues. Trimming at V came to 3 bases and at J to 8 bases, leaving 6 bases not matched to a gene. CDR1 is MNHEY and CDR2 is SMNVEV in the germline V gene (reference sequence). The CDR3 coding sequence is TGTGCCAGCAGTTTGCAAGGGACAGGGGCCGAAAAACTGTTTTTT. Encoded protein: CASSLQGTGAEKLFF.

This clonotype was counted at least ten times. This chain links TRBV4-2 with TRBJ1-4, with a possible D match to TRBD1 (6 bases). CDR1 is LGHNA, CDR2 YNFKEQ, per germline. The CDR3 has 19 amino acids. The germline V and J ends were trimmed by 0 bases and 1 base, with 18 bases remaining between them. CDR3 region: CASSQDPPSRGLTNEKLFF. The CDR3, as DNA: TGTGCCAGCAGCCAAGATCCCCCCAGCAGGGGATTAACTAATGAAAAACTGTTTTTT.

This clonotype was seen many times. The chain couples TRBV20-1 to TRBJ2-7; D gene uncertain. Between the trimmed V and J ends, which lost 3 bases and 6 bases, there was a span of 9 bases. The germline V gene has CDR1 DFQATT and CDR2 SNEGSKA (reference sequence). The length of the CDR3 is 11 residues. Written as DNA, the CDR3 is TGCAGTGCTAGCGATTTGTTCGAGCAGTACGTC. Protein product: CSASDLFEQYV.

This clonotype was seen at least ten times. This chain links TRBV18 with TRBJ1-4, with D unclear. The V end lost 3 bases, the J end lost 4 bases, and 6 bases lay between the germline ends. This CDR3 is built from 13 residues. Germline V CDR1 and CDR2: KGHSH, LQKENI. The CDR3 DNA sequence: TGTGCCAGCTCACCGACTTTTAATGAAAAACTGTTTTTT. This translates into CASSPTFNEKLFF.